Listed below are T cell receptor beta chains from one sample, sequenced in a study of read filtering for tumor transcriptome and immune sequencing. One entry per CDR3 protein results from TCRdb running MiXCR on the reads. This table has 75,000 to 95,000 distinct CDR3 sequences, 20% to 25% appearing once. The sequencing sample was made of a population of CD138-negative cells sorted from bone marrow. The receptor source for this set is a donor aged 40 or older with multiple myeloma. Both conserved end residues are part of each CDR3.

>TRBV6-6
CASTGGNSYEQYF
>TRBV6-1
CASGRPGVSSYNEQFF
>TRBV20-1
CSARLAVYPYEQYF
>TRBV7-9
CASSLSGPGELFF
>TRBV7-9
CASRRQGAGANVLTF
>TRBV5-1
CASSQTGNGNTIYF
>TRBV5-1
CASSFPPQETQYF
>TRBV6-1
CASSLSVGYTEAFF
>TRBV5-1
CASSHGEWRASSYEQYF
>TRBV4-1
CASSQDHNTQYF
>TRBV7-2
CASSSPGPTETQYF
>TRBV19
CASSILGGTGELFF
>TRBV5-1
CASSLSTGQYQETQYF
>TRBV5-1
CASSLEVRDTQYF
>TRBV29-1
CSVAGQGAYETQYF
>TRBV14
CASGLGTDNTGELFF
>TRBV27
CASSSLTGLGNSPLHF
>TRBV7-3
CASSPSGGLADNEQFF
>TRBV10-1
CASSEKTGRSTDTQYF
>TRBV11-2
CASSSPRGKGVNTEAFF
>TRBV20-1
CSASLLSRSNTGELFF
>TRBV7-9
CASSYPRQPNEKLFF
>TRBV28
CASSLPPRGGGGAELLYNEQFF
>TRBV5-5
CASSLSMTGTGDADTQYF
>TRBV7-9
CASSSNPGTGLTYEQYF
>TRBV12-3/TRBV12-4
CASSPLPGQGAKNIQYF
>TRBV6-6
CASTLRTGINTEAFF
>TRBV29-1
CSGGVANTGELFF
>TRBV12-3/TRBV12-4
CASSRGQGTAGELFF
>TRBV18
CASSVDGKNYGYTF
>TRBV20-1
CSASRGTDREPQHF
>TRBV7-9
CASSLDGSGRGTEAFF
>TRBV27
CASSTTYQPQHF
>TRBV2
CASSEIGAQAEAFF